Each of the 2 T cell receptor beta chains below was sequenced from the same sample in a study of Graves' ophthalmopathy and Graves' hyperthyroidism. RNA transcripts yielded amplified TCR beta CDR3 regions. Second-round multiplex PCR came after first-round RT-PCR with HTBI primers. TCRdb used MiXCR to reprocess the multiplex PCR reads, holding one entry per CDR3 protein. The sample records about 1.2 million distinct CDR3 sequences, roughly 35% being singletons. Sequenced material: peripheral blood or thyroid tissue (not recorded which). The receptors come from an adult man with Graves' hyperthyroidism.

This clonotype was observed many times. This rearrangement joins TRBV4-1 to TRBJ1-4; D unresolved. Germline values: CDR1 MGHRA, CDR2 YSYEKL. V was cut by 4 bases and J by 2 bases, with 8 bases left in between. The CDR3 covers 14 residues. The CDR3 region is CASSLTVTNEKLFF. The CDR3 region has the DNA TGCGCCAGCAGCCTCACCGTGACTAATGAAAAACTGTTTTTT.

In this sample, this clonotype turned up many times. The V call is TRBV11-2, the J call TRBJ1-1; TRBD1 matches at 7 bases. CDR3 length: 12 amino acids. Germline CDR1 SGHAT, CDR2 FQNNGV. With V trimmed by 5 bases and J by 7 bases, 4 bases remained unmatched. CDR3 nucleotide sequence: TGTGCCAGCAGCAGACAGGGCCTTGAAGCTTTCTTT. Its protein product is CASSRQGLEAFF.